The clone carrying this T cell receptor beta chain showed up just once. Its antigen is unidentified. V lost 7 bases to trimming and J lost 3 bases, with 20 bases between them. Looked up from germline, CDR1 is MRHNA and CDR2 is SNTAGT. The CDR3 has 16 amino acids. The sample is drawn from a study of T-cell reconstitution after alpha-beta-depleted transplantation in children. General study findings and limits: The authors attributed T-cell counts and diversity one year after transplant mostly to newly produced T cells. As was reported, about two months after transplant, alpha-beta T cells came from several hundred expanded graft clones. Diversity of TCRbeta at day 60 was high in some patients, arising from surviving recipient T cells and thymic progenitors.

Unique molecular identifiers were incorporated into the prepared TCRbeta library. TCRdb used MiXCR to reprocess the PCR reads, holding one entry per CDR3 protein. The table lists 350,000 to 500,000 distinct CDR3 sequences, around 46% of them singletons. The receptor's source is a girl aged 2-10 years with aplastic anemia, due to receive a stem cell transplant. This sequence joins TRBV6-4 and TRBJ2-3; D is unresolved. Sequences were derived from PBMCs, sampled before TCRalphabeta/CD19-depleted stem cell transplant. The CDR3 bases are TGTGCCAGCACTGAGACGGCCCCACGATGGACAGATACGCAGTATTTT. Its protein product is CASTETAPRWTDTQYF.